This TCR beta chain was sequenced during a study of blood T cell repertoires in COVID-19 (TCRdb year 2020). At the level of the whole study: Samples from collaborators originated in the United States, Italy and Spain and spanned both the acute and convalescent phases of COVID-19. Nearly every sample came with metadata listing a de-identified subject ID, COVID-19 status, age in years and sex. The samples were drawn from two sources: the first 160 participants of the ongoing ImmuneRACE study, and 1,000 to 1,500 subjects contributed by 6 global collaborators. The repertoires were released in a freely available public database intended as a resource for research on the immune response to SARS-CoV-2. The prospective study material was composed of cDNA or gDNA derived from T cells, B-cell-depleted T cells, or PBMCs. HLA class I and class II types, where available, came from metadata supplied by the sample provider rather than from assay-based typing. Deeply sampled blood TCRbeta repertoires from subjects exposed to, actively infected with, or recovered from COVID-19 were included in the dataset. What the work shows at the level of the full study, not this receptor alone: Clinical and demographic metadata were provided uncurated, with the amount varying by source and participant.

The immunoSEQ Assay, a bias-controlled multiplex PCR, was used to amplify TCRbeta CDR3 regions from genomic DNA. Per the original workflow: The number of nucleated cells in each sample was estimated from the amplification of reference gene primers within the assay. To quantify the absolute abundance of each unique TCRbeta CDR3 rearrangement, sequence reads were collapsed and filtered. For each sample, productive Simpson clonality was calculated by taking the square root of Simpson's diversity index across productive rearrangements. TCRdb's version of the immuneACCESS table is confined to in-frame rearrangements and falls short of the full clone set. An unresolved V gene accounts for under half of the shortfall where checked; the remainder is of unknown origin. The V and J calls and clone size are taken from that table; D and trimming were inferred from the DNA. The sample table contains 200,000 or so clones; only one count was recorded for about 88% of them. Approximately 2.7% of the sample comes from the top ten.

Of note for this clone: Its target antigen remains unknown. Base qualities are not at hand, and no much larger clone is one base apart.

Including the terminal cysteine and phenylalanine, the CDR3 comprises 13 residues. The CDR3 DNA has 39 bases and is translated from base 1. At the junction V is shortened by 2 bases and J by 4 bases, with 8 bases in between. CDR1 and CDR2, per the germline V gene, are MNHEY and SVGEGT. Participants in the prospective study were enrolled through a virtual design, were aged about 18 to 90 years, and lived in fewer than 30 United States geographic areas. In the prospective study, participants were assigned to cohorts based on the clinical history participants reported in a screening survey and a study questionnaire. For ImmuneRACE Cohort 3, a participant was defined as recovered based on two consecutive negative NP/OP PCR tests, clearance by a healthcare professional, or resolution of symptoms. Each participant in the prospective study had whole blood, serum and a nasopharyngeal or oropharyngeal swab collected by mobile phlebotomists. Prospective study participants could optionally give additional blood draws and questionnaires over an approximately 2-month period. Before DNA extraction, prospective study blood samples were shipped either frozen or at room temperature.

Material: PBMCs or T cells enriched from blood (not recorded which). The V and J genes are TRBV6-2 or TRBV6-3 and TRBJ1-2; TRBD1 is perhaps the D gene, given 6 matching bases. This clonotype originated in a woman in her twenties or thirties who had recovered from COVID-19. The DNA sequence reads TGTGCCAGCAGTTACCGGACAGTCTATGGCTACACCTTC. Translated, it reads CASSYRTVYGYTF.